This TCR beta chain was captured by sequencing in a study of neurological immune-mediated disorders. Germline assignment: CDR1 SGHDT and CDR2 YYEEEE. The J segment lost 9 bases and the V segment lost 4 bases, leaving 11 bases of the junction unmatched. This CDR3 region has 15 residues. Each TCR transcript was tagged with a 10-nucleotide random UMI during 5'RACE. A single record per CDR3 protein comes from TCRdb applying MiXCR to the 5' RACE reads. The data hold some 65,000 distinct CDR3 sequences, with around 4% observed a single time. This clonotype was seen at least ten times. The rearrangement joins TRBV5-6 to TRBJ2-1, with TRBD2 matching over 9 bases. The source of this sequence is a man in his forties or fifties with multiple sclerosis. Sequenced input: PBMCs. The CDR3 DNA reads as TGTGCCAGCAGCGTTAGCGGGGGCGCCTTTAGTGAGCAGTTCTTC. As protein: CASSVSGGAFSEQFF.